This TCR beta chain emerged from a study of human T cells and chemical hapten exposure. Study-wide context: Reading of the patch tests, which applied 0.01% DPC to the upper back, occurred at 6 days.

V was pared by 0 bases and J by 2 bases, with 10 bases between. CDR1 is SGDLS, CDR2 YYNGEE, per germline. The CDR3 loop spans 15 amino acids. Via MiXCR, TCRdb re-called the RACE reads, giving one row per CDR3 protein. The sample yields 300,000 to 450,000 distinct CDR3 sequences, 5.1% seen once. There are a few counts of this clonotype. Time point specified: pre-sensitization, week 0. Treatment of the sample: therapeutic diphenylcyclopropenone sensitization with weekly scalp DPC. Sample: whole blood, taken in connection with sensitization to the hapten diphenylcyclopropenone (DPC). V usage is TRBV9 and J usage is TRBJ2-3, with unresolved D. This receptor was taken from a woman aged 45-60 years with alopecia areata. Some clones in this sample may be carry-over from other donors' samples. This CDR3 is CASSVGSIDTDTQYF. CDR3 nucleotides: TGTGCCAGCAGCGTAGGCTCAATAGACACAGATACGCAGTATTTT.